This TCR beta chain was captured in a study of tumor T cells in aggressive B-cell lymphoma. TCRdb keeps only in-frame clones here, not all; method: immunoSEQ multiplex PCR. The sample shows roughly 3,800 clones, about 94% of them seen only once. V lost 5 bases to trimming and J lost 0 bases, with 10 bases between them. Germline V gene sequence: CDR1 KGHSH, CDR2 LQKENI. CDR3 length: 14 residues. The TCR comes from an adult with diffuse large B cell lymphoma. The chain uses TRBV18 and TRBJ1-1, with a weak D call TRBD1 (5 bases). Sequenced: tumor tissue. This chain's CDR3 is CASSSGVLNTEAFF. Here the CDR3 DNA reads TGTGCCAGCTCATCGGGGGTACTGAACACTGAAGCTTTCTTT. The full variable domain, completed using reference TRBV18 and TRBJ1-1, is NAGVMQNPRHLVRRRGQEARLRCSPMKGHSHVYWYRQLPEEGLKFMVYLQKENIIDESGMPKERFSAEFPKEGPSILRIQQVVRGDSAAYFCASSSGVLNTEAFFGQGTRLTVV.